Following are 9 T cell receptor beta chains from one sample sequenced in a study of blood T cell repertoires in COVID-19. Here immunoSEQ multiplex PCR was the method, and the copy in TCRdb shows in-frame clones only, minus some. Altogether some 670,000 clones are present, 85% to 90% being singletons, with the ten largest covering approximately 0.3%. Sequenced sample: peripheral blood. Every receptor here comes from a young woman with acute or convalescent COVID-19.

V is TRBV7-9 and J is TRBJ1-4; weak D call: TRBD1 (5 bases). The V end was cut by 5 bases, the J end by 5 bases, with 12 bases between. The CDR3 extends over 14 amino acids. Germline lookup yields CDR1 SEHNR and CDR2 FQNEAQ (reference sequence). CDR3 bases: TGTGCCAGCAGCCGCCTCCGGGGGAATGAAAAACTGTTTTTT. It encodes CASSRLRGNEKLFF.

The V call is TRBV10-3, the J call TRBJ1-2; possibly TRBD1 for D (5 bases). The CDR3 loop spans 15 amino acids. Germline loops: CDR1 ENHRY, CDR2 SYGVKD. Trimming shortened V by 0 bases and J by 3 bases, and 11 bases separated the two germline ends. The CDR3: CAISESITGDYGYTF. The CDR3 region has the DNA TGTGCCATCAGTGAGTCGATAACGGGGGACTATGGCTACACCTTC.

The CDR3 region has the DNA TGCGCCAGCAGCCAAGAGGGGGGTCAATTTTACGAGCAGTACTTC. This codes for CASSQEGGQFYEQYF. The chain uses TRBV4-1 and TRBJ2-7, with D possibly being TRBD2 (6 bases). This CDR3 has 15 residues. V dropped 0 bases and J dropped 4 bases, with 13 bases sitting between them. CDR1 and CDR2 (germline): MGHRA, YSYEKL.

V gene TRBV2 combines with J gene TRBJ2-3; 8 nucleotides match TRBD2. The trim removed 9 bases at V and 0 bases at J, leaving 20 bases unmatched. This CDR3 has 19 amino acids. The germline V gene encodes CDR1 SNHLY and CDR2 FYNNEI. For the CDR3, the DNA is TGTGCCAGTAAAAAAGGGTTGAAGCGGGGGCATCTTAGCACAGATACGCAGTATTTT. Its protein product is CASKKGLKRGHLSTDTQYF.

The chain couples TRBV4-1 to TRBJ1-5, with D unresolved. The CDR3 extends over 14 amino acids. The germline CDR1 and CDR2 sequences are MGHRA and YSYEKL. The V and J ends lost 1 base and 3 bases respectively, with 7 bases between them. CDR3 sequence: CASSQVANNQPQHF. The CDR3 nucleotides are TGCGCCAGCAGCCAAGTGGCAAACAATCAGCCCCAGCATTTT.

The chain links TRBV7-9 to TRBJ2-2; the D is unclear. Germline lookup yields CDR1 SEHNR and CDR2 FQNEAQ (reference sequence). V was cut by 1 base and J by 2 bases, with 5 bases left in between. There are 14 residues in the CDR3. The CDR3 DNA reads TGTGCCAGCAGCTTAGTCCCAAACACCGGGGAGCTGTTTTTT. This translates into CASSLVPNTGELFF.

This sequence joins TRBV29-1 and TRBJ1-3; 7 bases line up with TRBD1. Germline CDR1 reads SQVTM; CDR2 reads ANQGSEA. The CDR3 has 18 amino acids. Trimming removed 4 bases from V and 2 bases from J; junction bases left unmatched: 17. The CDR3 coding sequence is TGCAGCGTTGCACACAAACCCCAGGGGGAAGCAACTGGAAACACCATATATTTT. This translates into CSVAHKPQGEATGNTIYF. Full variable domain (missing parts from reference TRBV29-1 and TRBJ1-3): SAVISQKPSRDICQRGTSLTIQCQVDSQVTMMFWYRQQPGQSLTLIATANQGSEATYESGFVIDKFPISRPNLTFSTLTVSNMSPEDSSIYLCSVAHKPQGEATGNTIYFGEGSWLTVV.

The chain uses TRBV4-2 and TRBJ2-3; a possible D gene is TRBD2 (6 bases). CDR1 and CDR2 (germline): LGHNA, YNFKEQ. V lost 0 bases and J 6 bases, leaving 16 bases between the germline ends. The CDR3 is 16 residues long. The DNA for the CDR3 is TGTGCCAGCAGCCAAGAGATCACGGAGGGGCGGGATACGCAGTATTTT. Amino acids: CASSQEITEGRDTQYF.

V is TRBV2 and J is TRBJ2-1; a weak D match, TRBD2 (6 bases). The V end was cut by 8 bases, the J end by 12 bases, with 11 bases between. Germline V CDR1 and CDR2: SNHLY, FYNNEI. CDR3 length equals 10 residues. In DNA form, the CDR3 reads TGTGCCAGCGGGAGGTTGCGGCAGTTCTTC. It is translated as CASGRLRQFF.